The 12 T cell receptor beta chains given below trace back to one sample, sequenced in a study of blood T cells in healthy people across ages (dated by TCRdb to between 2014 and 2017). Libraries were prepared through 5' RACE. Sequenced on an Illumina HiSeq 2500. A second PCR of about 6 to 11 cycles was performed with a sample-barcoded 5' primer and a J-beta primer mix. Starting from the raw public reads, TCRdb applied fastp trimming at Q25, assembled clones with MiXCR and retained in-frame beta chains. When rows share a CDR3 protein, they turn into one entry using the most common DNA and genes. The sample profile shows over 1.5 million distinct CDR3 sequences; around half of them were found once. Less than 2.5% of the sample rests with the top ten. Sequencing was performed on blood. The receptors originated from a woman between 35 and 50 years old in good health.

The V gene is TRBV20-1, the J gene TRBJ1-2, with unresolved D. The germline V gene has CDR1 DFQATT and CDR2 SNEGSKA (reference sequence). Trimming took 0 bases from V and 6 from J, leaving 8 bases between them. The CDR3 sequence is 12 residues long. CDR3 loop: CSARDQVDGYTF. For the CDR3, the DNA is TGCAGTGCTAGAGATCAGGTGGATGGCTACACCTTC.

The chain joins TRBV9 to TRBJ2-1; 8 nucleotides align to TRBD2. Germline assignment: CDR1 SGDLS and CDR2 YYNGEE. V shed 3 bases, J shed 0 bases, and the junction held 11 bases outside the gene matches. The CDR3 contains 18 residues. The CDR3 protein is CASSAPYSGGNSYNEQFF. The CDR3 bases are TGTGCCAGCAGCGCCCCCTACTCGGGGGGGAACTCCTACAATGAGCAGTTCTTC. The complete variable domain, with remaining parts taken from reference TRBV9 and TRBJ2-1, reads DSGVTQTPKHLITATGQRVTLRCSPRSGDLSVYWYQQSLDQGLQFLIQYYNGEERAKGNILERFSAQQFPDLHSELNLSSLELGDSALYFCASSAPYSGGNSYNEQFFGPGTRLTVL.

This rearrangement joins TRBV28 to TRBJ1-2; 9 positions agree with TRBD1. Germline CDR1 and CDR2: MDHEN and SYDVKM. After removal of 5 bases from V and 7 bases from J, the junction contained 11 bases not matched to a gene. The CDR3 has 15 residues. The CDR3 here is CASSPTGQGRGGYTF. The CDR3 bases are TGTGCCAGCAGTCCGACGGGACAGGGAAGAGGTGGCTACACCTTC.

The CDR3 DNA reads TGTGCCAGCAGCTGGACTGATTGGGATACGCAGTATTTT. It translates to CASSWTDWDTQYF. This chain uses TRBV7-2 with TRBJ2-3, with TRBD2 as a possible D gene (5 bases). The CDR3 covers 13 residues. Looked up from germline, CDR1 is SGHTA and CDR2 is FQGNSA. Trimming removed 4 bases at V and 6 bases at J, with 11 bases between.

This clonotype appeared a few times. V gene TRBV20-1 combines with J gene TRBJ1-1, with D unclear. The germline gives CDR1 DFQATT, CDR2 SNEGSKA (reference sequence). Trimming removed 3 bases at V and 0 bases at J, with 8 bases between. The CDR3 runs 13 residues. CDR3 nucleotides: TGCAGTGCTAGGAGGCAGCTGAACACTGAAGCTTTCTTT. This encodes CSARRQLNTEAFF.

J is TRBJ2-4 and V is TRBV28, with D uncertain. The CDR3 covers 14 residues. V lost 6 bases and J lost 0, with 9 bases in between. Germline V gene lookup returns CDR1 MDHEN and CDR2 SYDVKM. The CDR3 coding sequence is TGTGCCAGCAGCGGTAGATTAGCCAAAAACATTCAGTACTTC. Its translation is CASSGRLAKNIQYF.

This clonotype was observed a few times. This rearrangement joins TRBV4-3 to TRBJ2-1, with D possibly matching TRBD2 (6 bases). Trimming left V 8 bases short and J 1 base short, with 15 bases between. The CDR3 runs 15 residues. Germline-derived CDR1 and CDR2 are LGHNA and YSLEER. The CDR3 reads CASGLEGWSYNEQFF. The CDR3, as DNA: TGCGCCAGCGGACTGGAGGGATGGTCCTACAATGAGCAGTTCTTC.

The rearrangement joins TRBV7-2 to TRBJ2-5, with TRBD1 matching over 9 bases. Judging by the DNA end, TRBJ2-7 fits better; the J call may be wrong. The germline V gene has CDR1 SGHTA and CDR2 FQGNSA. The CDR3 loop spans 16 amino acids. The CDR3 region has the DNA TGTGCCAGCAGCTTCGAGGCGGGACAGGGACTCTACGAGCAGTACTTC. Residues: CASSFEAGQGLYEQYF.

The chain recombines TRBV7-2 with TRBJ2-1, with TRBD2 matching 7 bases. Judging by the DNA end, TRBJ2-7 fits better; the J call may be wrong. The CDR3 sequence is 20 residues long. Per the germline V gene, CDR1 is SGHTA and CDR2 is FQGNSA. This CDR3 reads CASSLSPRAGVQSSYNEQYF. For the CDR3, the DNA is TGTGCCAGCAGCTTATCCCCTCGGGCGGGGGTTCAGAGCTCCTACAATGAGCAGTACTTC.

Here the CDR3 reads CASGSGTGSYEQYF. The CDR3 region has the DNA TGCGCCAGCGGGTCCGGGACAGGGTCCTACGAGCAGTACTTC. This sequence joins TRBV5-1 and TRBJ2-7; 9 bases agree with TRBD1. V trimming: 7 bases; J trimming: 1 base; junction bases outside the gene matches: 6. The CDR3 runs 14 residues. Germline loops: CDR1 SGHRS, CDR2 YFSETQ.

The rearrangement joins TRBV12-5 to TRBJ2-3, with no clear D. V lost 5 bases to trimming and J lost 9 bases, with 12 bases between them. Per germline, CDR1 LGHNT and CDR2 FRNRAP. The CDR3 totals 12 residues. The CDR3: CASGVGPKTQYF. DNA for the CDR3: TGTGCTAGTGGTGTGGGTCCTAAAACGCAGTATTTT.

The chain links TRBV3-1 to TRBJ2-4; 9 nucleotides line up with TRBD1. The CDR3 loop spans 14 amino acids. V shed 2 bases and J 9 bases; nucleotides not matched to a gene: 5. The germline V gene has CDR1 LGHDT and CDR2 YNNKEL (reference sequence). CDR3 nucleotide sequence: TGTGCCAGCAGCCAAAGGACAGGGGAGTCCATTCAGTACTTC. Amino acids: CASSQRTGESIQYF.